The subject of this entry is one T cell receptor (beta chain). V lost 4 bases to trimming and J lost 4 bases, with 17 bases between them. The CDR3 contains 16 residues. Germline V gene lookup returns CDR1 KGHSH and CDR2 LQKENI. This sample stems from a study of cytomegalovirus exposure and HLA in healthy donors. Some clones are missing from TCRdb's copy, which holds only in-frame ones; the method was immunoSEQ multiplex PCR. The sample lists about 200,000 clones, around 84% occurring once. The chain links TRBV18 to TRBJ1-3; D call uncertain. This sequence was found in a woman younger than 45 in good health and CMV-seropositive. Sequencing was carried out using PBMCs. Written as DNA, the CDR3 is TGTGCCAGCTCACGTCACCCGGTTAATTCGGGAAACACCATATATTTT. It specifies CASSRHPVNSGNTIYF.